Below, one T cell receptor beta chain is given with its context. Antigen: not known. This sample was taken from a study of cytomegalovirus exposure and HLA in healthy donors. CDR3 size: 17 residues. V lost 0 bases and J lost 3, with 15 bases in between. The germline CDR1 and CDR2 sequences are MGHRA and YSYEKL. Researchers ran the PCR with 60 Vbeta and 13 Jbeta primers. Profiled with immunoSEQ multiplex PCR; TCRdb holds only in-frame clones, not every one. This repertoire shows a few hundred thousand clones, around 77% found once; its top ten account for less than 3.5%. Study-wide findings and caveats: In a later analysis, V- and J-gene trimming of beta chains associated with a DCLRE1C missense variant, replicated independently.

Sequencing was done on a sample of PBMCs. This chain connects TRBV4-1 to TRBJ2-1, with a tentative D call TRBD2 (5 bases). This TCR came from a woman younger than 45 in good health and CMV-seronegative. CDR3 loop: CASSQERHNGDYNEQFF. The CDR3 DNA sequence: TGCGCCAGCAGCCAAGAGAGACATAACGGGGACTACAATGAGCAGTTCTTC.